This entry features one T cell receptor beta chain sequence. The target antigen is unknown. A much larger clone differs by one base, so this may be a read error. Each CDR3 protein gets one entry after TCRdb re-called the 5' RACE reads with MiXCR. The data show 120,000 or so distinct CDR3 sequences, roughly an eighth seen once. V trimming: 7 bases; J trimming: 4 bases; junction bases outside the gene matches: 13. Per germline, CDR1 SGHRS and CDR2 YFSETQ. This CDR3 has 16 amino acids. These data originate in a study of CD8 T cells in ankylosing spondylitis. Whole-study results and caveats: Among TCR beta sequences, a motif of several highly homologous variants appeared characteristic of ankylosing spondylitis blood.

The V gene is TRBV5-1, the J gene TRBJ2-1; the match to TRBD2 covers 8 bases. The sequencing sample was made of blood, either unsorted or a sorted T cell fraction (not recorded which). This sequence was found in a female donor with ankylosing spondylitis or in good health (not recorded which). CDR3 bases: TGCGCCAGCGGCTCTAATAGCGGGATGACGTACAATGAGCAGTTCTTC. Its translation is CASGSNSGMTYNEQFF.